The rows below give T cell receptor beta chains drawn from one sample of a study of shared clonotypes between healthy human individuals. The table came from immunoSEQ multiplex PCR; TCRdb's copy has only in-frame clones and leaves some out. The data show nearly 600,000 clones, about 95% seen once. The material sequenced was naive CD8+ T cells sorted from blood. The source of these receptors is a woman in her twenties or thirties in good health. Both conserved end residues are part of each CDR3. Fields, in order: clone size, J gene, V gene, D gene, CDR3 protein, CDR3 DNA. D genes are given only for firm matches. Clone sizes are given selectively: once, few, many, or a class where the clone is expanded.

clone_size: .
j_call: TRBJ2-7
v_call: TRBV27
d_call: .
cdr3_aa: CASSFPHRGGAGPSFYEQYF
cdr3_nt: TGTGCCAGCAGTTTCCCCCACAGGGGAGGTGCGGGCCCCTCTTTCTACGAGCAGTACTTC

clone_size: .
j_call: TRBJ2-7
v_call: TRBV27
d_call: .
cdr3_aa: CASSRGPGASSYEQYF
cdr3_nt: TGTGCCAGCAGTAGGGGCCCGGGGGCAAGCTCCTACGAGCAGTACTTC

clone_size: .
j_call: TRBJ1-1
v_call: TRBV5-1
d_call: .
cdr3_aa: CASSPDLNTEAFF
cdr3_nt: TGCGCCAGCAGCCCGGACCTGAACACTGAAGCTTTCTTT

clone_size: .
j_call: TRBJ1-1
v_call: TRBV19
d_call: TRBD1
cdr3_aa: CASSFTGGLTEAFF
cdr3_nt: TGTGCCAGTAGTTTCACAGGGGGCCTCACTGAAGCTTTCTTT

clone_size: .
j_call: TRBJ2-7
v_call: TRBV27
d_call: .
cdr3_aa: CASSVYPSSYEQYF
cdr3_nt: TGTGCCAGCAGTGTCTATCCGAGCTCCTACGAGCAGTACTTC

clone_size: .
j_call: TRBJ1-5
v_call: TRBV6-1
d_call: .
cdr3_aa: CASSEEVTDFQPQHF
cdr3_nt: TGTGCCAGCAGTGAAGAAGTAACAGATTTTCAGCCCCAGCATTTT

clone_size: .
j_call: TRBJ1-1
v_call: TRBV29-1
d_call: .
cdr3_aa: CSVGGGGVRTEAFF
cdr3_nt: TGCAGCGTTGGCGGGGGCGGCGTGAGGACTGAAGCTTTCTTT

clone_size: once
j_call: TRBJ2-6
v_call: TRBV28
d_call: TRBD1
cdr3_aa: CASSLYGTVTSGANVLTF
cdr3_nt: TGTGCCAGCAGTTTATACGGGACAGTCACCTCTGGGGCCAACGTCCTGACTTTC

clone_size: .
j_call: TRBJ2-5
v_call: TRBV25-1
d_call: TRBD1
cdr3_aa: CASSAGGWETQYF
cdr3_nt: TGTGCCAGCAGTGCAGGGGGCTGGGAGACCCAGTACTTC

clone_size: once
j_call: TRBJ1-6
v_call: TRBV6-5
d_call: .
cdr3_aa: CASSYFTADSPLHF
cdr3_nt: TGTGCCAGCAGTTACTTTACTGCCGATTCACCCCTCCACTTT

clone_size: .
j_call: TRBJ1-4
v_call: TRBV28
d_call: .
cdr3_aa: CASSFYQLNEKLFF
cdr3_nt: TGTGCCAGCAGTTTCTATCAGCTGAATGAAAAACTGTTTTTT

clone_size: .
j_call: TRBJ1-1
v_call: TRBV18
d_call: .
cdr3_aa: CASSPAGAEAFF
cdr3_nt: TGTGCCAGCTCACCCGCGGGGGCTGAAGCTTTCTTT

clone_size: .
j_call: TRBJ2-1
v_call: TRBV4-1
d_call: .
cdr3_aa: CASSRVRFNEQFF
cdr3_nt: TGCGCCAGCAGCCGGGTTCGATTCAATGAGCAGTTCTTC

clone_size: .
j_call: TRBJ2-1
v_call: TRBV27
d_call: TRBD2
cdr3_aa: CASSLGLAEYNEQFF
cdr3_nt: TGTGCCAGCAGTTTGGGACTAGCGGAATACAATGAGCAGTTCTTC

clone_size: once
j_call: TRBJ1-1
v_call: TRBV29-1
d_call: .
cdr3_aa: CSVEDLRGPEAFF
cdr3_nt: TGCAGCGTTGAAGATCTTAGGGGCCCTGAAGCTTTCTTT

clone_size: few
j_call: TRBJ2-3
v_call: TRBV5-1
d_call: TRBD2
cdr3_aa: CASSLQREGSDTQYF
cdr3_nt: TGCGCCAGCAGCTTGCAGCGGGAGGGCTCAGATACGCAGTATTTT

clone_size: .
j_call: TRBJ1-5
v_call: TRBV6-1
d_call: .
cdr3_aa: CASISGGNQPQHF
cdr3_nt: TGTGCCAGCATTTCGGGGGGCAATCAGCCCCAGCATTTT

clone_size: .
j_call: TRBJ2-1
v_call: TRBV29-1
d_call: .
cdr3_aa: CSARTGYNEQFF
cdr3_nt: TGCAGCGCCCGGACTGGCTACAATGAGCAGTTCTTC

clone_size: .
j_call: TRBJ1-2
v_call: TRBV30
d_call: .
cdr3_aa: CAWSVPGPPGYTF
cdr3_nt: TGTGCCTGGAGTGTACCCGGGCCTCCGGGCTACACCTTC

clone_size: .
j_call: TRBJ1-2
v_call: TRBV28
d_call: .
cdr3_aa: CASSSPRTTLINYGYTF
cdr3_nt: TGTGCCAGCAGTTCCCCCAGAACGACCTTAATCAACTATGGCTACACCTTC

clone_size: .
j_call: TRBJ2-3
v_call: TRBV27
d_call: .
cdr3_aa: CASSLPGSSTDTQYF
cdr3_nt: TGTGCCAGCAGTTTACCCGGGAGTAGCACAGATACGCAGTATTTT

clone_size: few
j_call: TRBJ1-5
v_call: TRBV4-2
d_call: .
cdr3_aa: CASSQGAEGDQPQHF
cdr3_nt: TGTGCCAGCAGCCAAGGGGCGGAGGGGGATCAGCCCCAGCATTTT

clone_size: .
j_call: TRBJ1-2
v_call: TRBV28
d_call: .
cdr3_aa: CASSLGQNYGYTF
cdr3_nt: TGTGCCAGCAGTTTAGGGCAAAACTATGGCTACACCTTC

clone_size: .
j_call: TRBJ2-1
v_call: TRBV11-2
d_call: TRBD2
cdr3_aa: CASSILSGAYSYNEQFF
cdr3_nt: TGTGCCAGCAGCATACTTAGCGGGGCTTACTCCTACAATGAGCAGTTCTTC

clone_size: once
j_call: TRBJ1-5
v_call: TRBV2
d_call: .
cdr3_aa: CASRGIRQPQHF
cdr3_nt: TGTGCCAGCAGGGGCATCAGACAGCCCCAGCATTTT

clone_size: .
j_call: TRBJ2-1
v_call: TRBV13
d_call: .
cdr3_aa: CASSLGLGFREQFF
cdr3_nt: TGTGCCAGCAGCTTAGGACTAGGGTTTAGGGAGCAGTTCTTC

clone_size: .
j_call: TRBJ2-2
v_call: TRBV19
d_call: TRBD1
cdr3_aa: CASSIARAGGDTGELFF
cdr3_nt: TGTGCCAGTAGTATAGCCCGGGCAGGGGGCGACACCGGGGAGCTGTTTTTT

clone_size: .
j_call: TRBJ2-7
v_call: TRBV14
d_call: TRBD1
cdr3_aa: CASSEGTVRYEQYF
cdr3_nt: TGTGCCAGCAGCGAGGGGACAGTTCGCTACGAGCAGTACTTC

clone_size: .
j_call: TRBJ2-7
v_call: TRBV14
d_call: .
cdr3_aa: CASSSANSYEQYF
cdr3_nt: TGTGCCAGCAGTTCGGCGAACTCCTACGAGCAGTACTTC

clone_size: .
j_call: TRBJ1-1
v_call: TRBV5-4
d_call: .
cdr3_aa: CASSLLDTEAFF
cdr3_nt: TGTGCCAGCAGCCTCTTGGACACTGAAGCTTTCTTT

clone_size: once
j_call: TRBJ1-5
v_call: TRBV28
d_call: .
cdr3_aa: CASRMLVVGQPQHF
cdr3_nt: TGTGCCAGCAGAATGCTCGTCGTGGGTCAGCCCCAGCATTTT

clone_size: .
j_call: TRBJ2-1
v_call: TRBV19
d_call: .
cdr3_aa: CASSIDGTVGEQFF
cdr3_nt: TGTGCCAGTAGTATAGATGGGACGGTGGGTGAGCAGTTCTTC

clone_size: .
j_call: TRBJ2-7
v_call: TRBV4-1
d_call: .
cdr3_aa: CASSQVQGPIYEQYF
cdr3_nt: TGCGCCAGCAGCCAAGTTCAAGGGCCAATCTACGAGCAGTACTTC

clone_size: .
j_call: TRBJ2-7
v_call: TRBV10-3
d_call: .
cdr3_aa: CAISGSSIGGNVYEQYF
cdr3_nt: TGTGCCATCAGTGGTTCGTCGATTGGCGGGAATGTCTACGAGCAGTACTTC

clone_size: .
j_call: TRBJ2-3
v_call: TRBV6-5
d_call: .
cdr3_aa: CASSQAEGTDTQYF
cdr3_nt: TGTGCCAGCAGTCAAGCGGAGGGCACAGATACGCAGTATTTT

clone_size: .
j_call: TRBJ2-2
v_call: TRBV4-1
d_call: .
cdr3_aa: CASSQDRGTGELFF
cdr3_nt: TGCGCCAGCAGCCAAGACAGGGGCACCGGGGAGCTGTTTTTT

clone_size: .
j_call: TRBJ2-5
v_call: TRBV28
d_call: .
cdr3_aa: CASSPAGASGVETQYF
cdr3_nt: TGTGCCAGCAGTCCCGCAGGGGCGTCCGGGGTAGAGACCCAGTACTTC

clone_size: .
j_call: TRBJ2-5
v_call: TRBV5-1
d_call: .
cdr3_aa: CASSSGTGSQETQYF
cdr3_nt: TGCGCCAGCAGTTCCGGAACCGGAAGCCAAGAGACCCAGTACTTC

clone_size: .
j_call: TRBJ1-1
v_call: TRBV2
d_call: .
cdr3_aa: CASVRMMGTEAFF
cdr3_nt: TGTGCCAGCGTAAGGATGATGGGCACTGAAGCTTTCTTT

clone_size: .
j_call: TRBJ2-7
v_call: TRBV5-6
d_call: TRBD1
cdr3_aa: CASSLAGQGFNEQYF
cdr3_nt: TGTGCCAGCAGCTTGGCGGGACAGGGCTTCAACGAGCAGTACTTC

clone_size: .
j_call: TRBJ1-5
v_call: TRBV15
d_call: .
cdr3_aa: CATSRDRGNQPQHF
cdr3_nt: TGTGCCACCAGCAGAGACAGGGGCAATCAGCCCCAGCATTTT

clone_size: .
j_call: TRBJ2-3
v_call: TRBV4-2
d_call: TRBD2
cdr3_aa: CASSQVSSGLDTQYF
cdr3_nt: TGTGCCAGCAGCCAAGTCTCTAGCGGACTAGATACGCAGTATTTT

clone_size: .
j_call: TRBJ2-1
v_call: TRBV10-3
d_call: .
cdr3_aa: CAISTKGVYNEQFF
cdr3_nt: TGTGCCATCAGTACAAAGGGGGTATACAATGAGCAGTTCTTC

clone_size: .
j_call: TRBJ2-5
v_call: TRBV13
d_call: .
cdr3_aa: CASSLAPLGAGTQYF
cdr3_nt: TGTGCCAGCAGCTTAGCCCCCTTGGGGGCTGGGACCCAGTACTTC

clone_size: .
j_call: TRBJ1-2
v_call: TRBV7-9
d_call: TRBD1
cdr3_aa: CASSLAQGEGLYGYTF
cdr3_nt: TGTGCCAGCAGCTTAGCGCAGGGGGAGGGGCTCTATGGCTACACCTTC

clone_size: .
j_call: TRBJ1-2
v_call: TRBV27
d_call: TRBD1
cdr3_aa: CASRRTGDLNYGYTF
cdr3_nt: TGTGCCAGCAGGAGGACAGGGGACTTGAACTATGGCTACACCTTC

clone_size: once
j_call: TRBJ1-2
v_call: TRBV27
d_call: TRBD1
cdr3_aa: CASSATVTGDGYTF
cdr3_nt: TGTGCCAGCAGCGCCACTGTGACAGGGGATGGCTACACCTTC

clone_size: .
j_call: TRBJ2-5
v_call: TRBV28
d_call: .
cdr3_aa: CASRLVLGETQYF
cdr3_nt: TGTGCCAGCAGGCTAGTGCTCGGGGAGACCCAGTACTTC

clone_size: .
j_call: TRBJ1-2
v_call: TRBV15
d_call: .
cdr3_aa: CATSRSPTGSNYGYTF
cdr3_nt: TGTGCCACCAGCAGATCCCCGACAGGTTCCAACTATGGCTACACCTTC

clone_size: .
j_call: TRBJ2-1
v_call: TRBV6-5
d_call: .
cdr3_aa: CASSYGVSSYNEQFF
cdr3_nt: TGTGCCAGCAGTTACGGGGTAAGCTCCTACAATGAGCAGTTCTTC

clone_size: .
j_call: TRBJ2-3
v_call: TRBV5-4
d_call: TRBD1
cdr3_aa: CASSLWDRGYTDTQYF
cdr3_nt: TGTGCCAGCAGCTTGTGGGACAGGGGATACACAGATACGCAGTATTTT

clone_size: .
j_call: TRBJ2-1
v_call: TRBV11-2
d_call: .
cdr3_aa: CASSQTGSVENEQFF
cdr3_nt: TGTGCCAGCAGCCAAACAGGGAGTGTAGAAAATGAGCAGTTCTTC

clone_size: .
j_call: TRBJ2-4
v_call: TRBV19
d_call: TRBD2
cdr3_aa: CASSMMAGGEGAKNIQYF
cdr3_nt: TGTGCCAGTAGTATGATGGCGGGAGGGGAGGGGGCCAAAAACATTCAGTACTTC

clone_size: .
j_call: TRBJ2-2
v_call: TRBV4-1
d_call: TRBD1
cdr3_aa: CASSPRTGAAAGELFF
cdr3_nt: TGCGCCAGCAGCCCTCGGACAGGGGCCGCAGCCGGGGAGCTGTTTTTT

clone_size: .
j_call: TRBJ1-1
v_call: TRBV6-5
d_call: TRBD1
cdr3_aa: CASFPLQGLNTEAFF
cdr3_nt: TGTGCCAGCTTTCCCTTACAGGGGTTGAACACTGAAGCTTTCTTT